Each of the 20 T cell receptor beta chains below was sequenced from the same sample in a study of T cell changes during pregnancy in multiple sclerosis. Profiling relied on immunoSEQ multiplex PCR, and the TCRdb table lists in-frame clones only, not all of them. The profile shows some 59,000 clones, approximately 90% of them singletons. This specimen was peripheral blood, taken in the second trimester of pregnancy. The receptors derive from a female donor with multiple sclerosis, enrolled in a pregnancy study.

This chain connects TRBV2 to TRBJ1-1; D gene uncertain. The germline V gene encodes CDR1 SNHLY and CDR2 FYNNEI. Trimming cost V 5 bases and J 4 bases, with 23 bases left between them. The CDR3 contains 17 residues. CDR3 residues: CASSQELKSAGSTEAFF. The DNA for the CDR3 is TGTGCCAGCAGTCAAGAATTGAAATCTGCGGGAAGCACTGAAGCTTTCTTT.

The rearrangement uses TRBV5-1 and TRBJ1-1; TRBD1 aligns across 9 bases. Germline trimming cut 3 bases from V and 5 bases from J; bases unmatched to any gene: 5. Per the germline V gene, CDR1 is SGHRS and CDR2 is YFSETQ. CDR3 length: 14 residues. The CDR3 DNA follows: TGCGCCAGCAGCTCGGGACAGGGAAGTACTGAAGCTTTCTTT. Its protein product is CASSSGQGSTEAFF.

The genes are TRBV10-3 and TRBJ1-6; tentative D call: TRBD1 (6 bases). CDR3 length: 13 residues. CDR1 is ENHRY, CDR2 SYGVKD, per germline. The V and J ends lost 3 bases and 10 bases respectively, with 10 bases between them. This chain's CDR3 is CAISDRGISPLHF. DNA for the CDR3: TGTGCCATCAGTGACAGGGGAATATCACCCCTCCACTTT.

This chain joins TRBV2 and TRBJ2-2; D gene ambiguous. The CDR3 is 14 residues long. Germline CDR1 reads SNHLY; CDR2 reads FYNNEI. The V gene lost 4 bases and the J gene lost 4 bases, with 10 bases spanning the gap. The CDR3 spells CASSAERVTGELFF. The DNA for the CDR3 is TGTGCCAGCAGTGCAGAGCGAGTCACCGGGGAGCTGTTTTTT.

V usage is TRBV6-5 and J usage is TRBJ1-1, with 7 bases aligning to TRBD1. Trimming took 5 bases from V and 0 from J; bases not matched to a gene: 6. The CDR3 sequence is 15 residues long. CDR1 and CDR2 (germline): MNHEY, SVGAGI. The CDR3 DNA follows: TGTGCCAGCAGTACCGAGGGACAGCTGAACACTGAAGCTTTCTTT. Its protein product is CASSTEGQLNTEAFF.

The J gene is TRBJ2-7, the V gene TRBV6-5; 13 bases match TRBD2. Trimming removed 4 bases from V and 5 bases from J; junction bases left unmatched: 5. The CDR3 sequence is 15 residues long. Germline CDR1 is MNHEY and CDR2 is SVGAGI. CDR3 DNA: TGTGCCAGCAGTTCCTGGACTAGCGGGGGTAACGAGCAGTACTTC. Translation gives CASSSWTSGGNEQYF.

This chain uses TRBV11-3 with TRBJ2-7; 11 bases align to TRBD1. Germline V gene data show CDR1 as SGHNT and CDR2 as YENEEA. CDR3 length: 14 residues. J lost 4 bases, V lost 4 bases, and 3 bases had no gene match. CDR3 in DNA: TGTGCCAGCAGCTATGGGACAGGGGGATACGAGCAGTACTTC. Translating gives CASSYGTGGYEQYF.

This chain uses TRBV27 with TRBJ1-3, with D possibly matching TRBD1 (6 bases). CDR1 and CDR2 (germline): MNHEY, SMNVEV (reference sequence). Trimming stripped 5 bases from V and 0 bases from J, with 17 bases between. The CDR3 contains 17 residues. CDR3 residues: CASSPGPGADSGNTIYF. The CDR3 DNA follows: TGTGCCAGCAGTCCGGGTCCAGGGGCCGACTCTGGAAACACCATATATTTT.

This chain uses TRBV10-3 with TRBJ1-1, with 7 positions matching TRBD1. Germline CDR1 ENHRY, CDR2 SYGVKD. The length of the CDR3 is 15 residues. V shed 0 bases, J shed 7 bases, and the junction held 8 bases outside the gene matches. Here the CDR3 DNA reads TGTGCCATCAGTGAGTCACACCGGGACAGACATGAAGCTTTCTTT. It codes for CAISESHRDRHEAFF.

The chain couples TRBV5-1 to TRBJ1-3, with D possibly matching TRBD1 (6 bases). Trimming stripped 6 bases from V and 4 bases from J, with 11 bases between. Germline V gene lookup returns CDR1 SGHRS and CDR2 YFSETQ. The CDR3 sequence is 13 residues long. The CDR3 nucleotides are TGCGCCAGCACCCCCGGGACAGGAAACACCATATATTTT. It yields the protein CASTPGTGNTIYF.

The chain has TRBV7-2 and TRBJ2-7, with 12 bases fitting TRBD2. Unmatched junction bases numbered 9, after V lost 6 bases and J lost 3 bases. The CDR3 loop spans 16 amino acids. Germline CDR1 is SGHTA and CDR2 is FQGNSA. The CDR3 region is CASSLAGGPSDYEQYF. The CDR3 coding sequence is TGTGCCAGCAGTCTAGCGGGGGGGCCTTCCGACTACGAGCAGTACTTC.

This CDR3 is CATSGLAARTDTQYF. CDR3 DNA: TGTGCCACCAGCGGTCTAGCGGCCCGCACAGATACGCAGTATTTT. V usage is TRBV15 and J usage is TRBJ2-3, with TRBD2 identical over 7 bases. Germline V gene data show CDR1 as LNHNV and CDR2 as YYDKDF (reference sequence). The CDR3 runs 15 residues. The ends lost 5 bases at V and 1 base at J; junction bases unmatched: 6.

The rearrangement joins TRBV19 to TRBJ1-5; 7 bases are shared with TRBD1. The J segment lost 11 bases and the V segment lost 3 bases, leaving 13 bases of the junction unmatched. CDR3 length: 15 residues. Germline-derived CDR1 and CDR2 are LNHDA and SQIVND (reference sequence). The CDR3 is CASSMGGQLPRTQHF. The DNA for the CDR3 is TGTGCCAGTAGTATGGGGGGACAGCTACCGAGGACCCAGCATTTT.

V gene TRBV4-3 combines with J gene TRBJ2-1, with D unresolved. Between the trimmed V and J ends, which lost 0 bases and 8 bases, there was a span of 8 bases. CDR3 length: 13 residues. CDR1 is LGHNA, CDR2 YSLEER, per germline. CDR3 coding DNA: TGCGCCAGCAGCCAAGATAGAGGTGATGAGCAGTTCTTC. Translation: CASSQDRGDEQFF.

This chain joins TRBV4-3 and TRBJ1-3; D is possibly TRBD1 (6 bases). Trimming took off 2 bases at V and 4 bases at J, with 15 bases between the two ends. The CDR3 has 16 residues. Germline V CDR1 and CDR2: LGHNA, YSLEER. This CDR3 reads CASSQHTGLTGNTIYF. The DNA for the CDR3 is TGCGCCAGCAGCCAACATACAGGGCTCACAGGAAACACCATATATTTT.

This rearrangement joins TRBV2 to TRBJ1-2, with TRBD1 matching over 7 bases. Germline values: CDR1 SNHLY, CDR2 FYNNEI. Trimming took 2 bases from V and 8 from J; bases not matched to a gene: 2. The CDR3 loop spans 12 amino acids. For the CDR3, the DNA is TGTGCCAGCAGTGAAACAGGGGTAGGCTACACCTTC. Protein sequence: CASSETGVGYTF.

This chain links TRBV19 with TRBJ1-5; 8 nucleotides align to TRBD1. Germline CDR1 LNHDA, CDR2 SQIVND (reference sequence). The CDR3 has 17 amino acids. Germline trimming cut 4 bases from V and 5 bases from J; bases unmatched to any gene: 13. CDR3 in amino acids: CASSTRPGQGGDQPQHF. The CDR3 region has the DNA TGTGCCAGTAGTACCCGACCCGGACAGGGAGGCGATCAGCCCCAGCATTTT. Variable domain in full (rest from reference TRBV19 and TRBJ1-5): DGGITQSPKYLFRKEGQNVTLSCEQNLNHDAMYWYRQDPGQGLRLIYYSQIVNDFQKGDIAEGYSVSREKKESFPLTVTSAQKNPTAFYLCASSTRPGQGGDQPQHFGDGTRLSIL.

This chain's CDR3 is CASSVDSGGGLTQYF. CDR3 DNA sequence: TGTGCCAGCAGTGTGGATAGCGGGGGAGGATTGACCCAGTACTTC. The chain links TRBV6-1 to TRBJ2-5; 9 nucleotides align to TRBD2. Unmatched junction bases numbered 10, after V lost 4 bases and J lost 7 bases. From germline, CDR1 is MNHNS and CDR2 SASEGT. The CDR3 is 15 residues long.

V gene TRBV20-1 combines with J gene TRBJ1-1; no clear D gene. V lost 6 bases and J lost 7, with 12 bases in between. The CDR3 extends over 11 amino acids. Germline CDR1 is DFQATT and CDR2 is SNEGSKA (reference sequence). The CDR3 nucleotides read TGCAGTGCCGGGGAGACGCGTGAAGCTTTCTTT. Protein product: CSAGETREAFF.

This chain joins TRBV15 and TRBJ1-5; D gene ambiguous. Germline CDR1 is LNHNV and CDR2 is YYDKDF (reference sequence). Trimming removed 3 bases from V and 0 bases from J, with 3 bases in between. The CDR3 loop spans 13 amino acids. The CDR3 region has the DNA TGTGCCACCAGCAGCCGTAGCAATCAGCCCCAGCATTTT. This gives the protein CATSSRSNQPQHF.